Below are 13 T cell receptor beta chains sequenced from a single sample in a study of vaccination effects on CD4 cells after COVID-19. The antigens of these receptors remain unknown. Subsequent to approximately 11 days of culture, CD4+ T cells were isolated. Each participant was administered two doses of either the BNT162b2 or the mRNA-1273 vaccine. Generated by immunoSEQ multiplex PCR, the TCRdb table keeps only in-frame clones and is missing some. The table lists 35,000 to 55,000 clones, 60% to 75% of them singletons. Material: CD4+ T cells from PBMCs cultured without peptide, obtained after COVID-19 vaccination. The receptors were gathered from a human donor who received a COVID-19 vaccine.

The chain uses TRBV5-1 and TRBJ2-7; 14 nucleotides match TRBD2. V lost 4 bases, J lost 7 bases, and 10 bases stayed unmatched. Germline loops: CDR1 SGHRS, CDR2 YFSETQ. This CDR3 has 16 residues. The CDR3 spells CASSLAGTSGRGEQYF. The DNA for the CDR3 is TGCGCCAGCAGCCTAGCCGGGACTAGCGGGAGAGGTGAGCAGTACTTC.

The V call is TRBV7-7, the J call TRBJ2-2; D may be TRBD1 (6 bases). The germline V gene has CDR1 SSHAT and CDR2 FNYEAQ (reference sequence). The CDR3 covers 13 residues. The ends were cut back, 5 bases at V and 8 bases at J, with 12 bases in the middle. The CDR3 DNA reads TGTGCCAGCAGCACGACCGGGACAGGGGAGCTGTTTTTT. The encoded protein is CASSTTGTGELFF.

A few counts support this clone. The CDR3 reads CASSSRGDYVETQYF. In nucleotides, the CDR3 is TGTGCCAGCAGCTCGCGCGGGGATTACGTAGAGACCCAGTACTTC. The chain has TRBV7-9 and TRBJ2-5, with D tentatively TRBD2 (6 bases). Looked up from germline, CDR1 is SEHNR and CDR2 is FQNEAQ (reference sequence). There are 15 residues in the CDR3. Trimming pared 4 bases from V and 4 bases from J, leaving 16 bases between. The variable domain in full, with the rest retrieved from reference TRBV7-9 and TRBJ2-5, is DTGVSQNPRHKITKRGQNVTFRCDPISEHNRLYWYRQTLGQGPEFLTYFQNEAQLEKSRLLSDRFSAERPKGSFSTLEIQRTEQGDSAMYLCASSSRGDYVETQYFGPGTRLLVL.

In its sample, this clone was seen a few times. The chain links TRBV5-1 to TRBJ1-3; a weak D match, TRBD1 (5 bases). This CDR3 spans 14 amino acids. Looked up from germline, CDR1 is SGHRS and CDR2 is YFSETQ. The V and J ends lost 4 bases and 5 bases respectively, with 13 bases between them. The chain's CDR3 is CASSPQAERNTIYF. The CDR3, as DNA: TGCGCCAGCAGCCCACAGGCCGAAAGAAACACCATATATTTT.

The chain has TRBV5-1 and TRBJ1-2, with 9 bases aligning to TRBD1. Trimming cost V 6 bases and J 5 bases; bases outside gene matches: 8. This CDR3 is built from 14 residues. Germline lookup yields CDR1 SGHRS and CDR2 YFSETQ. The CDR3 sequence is CASKGTGISYGYTF. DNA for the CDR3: TGCGCCAGCAAAGGGACAGGGATATCTTATGGCTACACCTTC.

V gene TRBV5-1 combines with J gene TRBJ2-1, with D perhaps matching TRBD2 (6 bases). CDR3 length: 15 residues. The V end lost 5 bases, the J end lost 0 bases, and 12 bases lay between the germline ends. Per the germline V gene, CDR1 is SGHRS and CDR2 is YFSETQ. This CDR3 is CASRPSASSYNEQFF. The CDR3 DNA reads TGCGCCAGCAGGCCTAGCGCGAGCTCCTACAATGAGCAGTTCTTC.

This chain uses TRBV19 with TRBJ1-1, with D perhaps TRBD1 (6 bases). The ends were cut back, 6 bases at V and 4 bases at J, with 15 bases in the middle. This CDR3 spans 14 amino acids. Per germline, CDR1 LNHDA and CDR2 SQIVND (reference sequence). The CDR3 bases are TGTGCCAGTAGCCGCGGGGGGCTGAGCACTGAAGCTTTCTTT. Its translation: CASSRGGLSTEAFF.

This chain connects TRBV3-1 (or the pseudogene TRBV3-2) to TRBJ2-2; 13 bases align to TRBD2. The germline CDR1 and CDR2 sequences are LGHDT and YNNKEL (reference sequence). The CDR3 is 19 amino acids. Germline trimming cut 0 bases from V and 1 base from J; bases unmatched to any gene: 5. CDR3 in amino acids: CASSQELRTSGRNTGELFF. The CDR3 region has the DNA TGTGCCAGCAGCCAAGAGTTAAGGACTAGCGGGAGGAACACCGGGGAGCTGTTTTTT.

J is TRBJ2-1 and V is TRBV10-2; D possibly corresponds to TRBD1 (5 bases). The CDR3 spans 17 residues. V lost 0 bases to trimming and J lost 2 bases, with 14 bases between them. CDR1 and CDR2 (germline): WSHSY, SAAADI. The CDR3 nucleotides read TGCGCCAGCAGTGAGTCGGCACAGGAAACCGCCTACAATGAGCAGTTCTTC. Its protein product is CASSESAQETAYNEQFF.

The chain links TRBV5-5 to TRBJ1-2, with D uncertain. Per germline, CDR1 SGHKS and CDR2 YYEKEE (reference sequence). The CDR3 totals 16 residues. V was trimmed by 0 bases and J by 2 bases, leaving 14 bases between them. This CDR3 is CASSLEADGRNYGYTF. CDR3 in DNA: TGTGCCAGCAGCTTGGAGGCGGATGGCAGGAACTATGGCTACACCTTC.

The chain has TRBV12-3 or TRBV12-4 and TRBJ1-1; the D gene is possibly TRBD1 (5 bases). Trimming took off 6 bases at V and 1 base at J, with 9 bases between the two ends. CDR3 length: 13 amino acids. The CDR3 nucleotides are TGTGCCAGCAGCGTCACAGGGAACACTGAAGCTTTCTTT. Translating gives CASSVTGNTEAFF.

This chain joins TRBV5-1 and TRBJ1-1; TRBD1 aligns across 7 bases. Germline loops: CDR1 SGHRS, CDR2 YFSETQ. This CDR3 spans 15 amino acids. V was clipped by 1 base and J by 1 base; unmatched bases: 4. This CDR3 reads CASSLLRTGNTEAFF. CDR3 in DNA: TGCGCCAGCAGCTTGTTGAGGACAGGGAACACTGAAGCTTTCTTT.

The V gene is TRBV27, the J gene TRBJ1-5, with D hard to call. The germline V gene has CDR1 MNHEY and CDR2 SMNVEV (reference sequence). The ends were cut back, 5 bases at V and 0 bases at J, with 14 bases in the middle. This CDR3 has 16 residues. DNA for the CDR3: TGTGCCAGCAGTCCCCGGGGAGACCATAGCAATCAGCCCCAGCATTTT. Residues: CASSPRGDHSNQPQHF.